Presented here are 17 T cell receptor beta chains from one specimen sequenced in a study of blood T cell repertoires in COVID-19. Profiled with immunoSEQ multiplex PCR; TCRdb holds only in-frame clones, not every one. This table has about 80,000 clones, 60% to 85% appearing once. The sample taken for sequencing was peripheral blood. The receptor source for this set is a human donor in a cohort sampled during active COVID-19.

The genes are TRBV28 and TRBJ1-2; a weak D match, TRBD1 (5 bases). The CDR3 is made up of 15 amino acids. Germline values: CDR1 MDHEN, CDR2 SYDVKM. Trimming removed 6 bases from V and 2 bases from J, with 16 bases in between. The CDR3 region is CASRSQGQGNYGYTF. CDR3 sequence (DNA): TGTGCCAGCAGGTCTCAGGGTCAGGGAAACTATGGCTACACCTTC.

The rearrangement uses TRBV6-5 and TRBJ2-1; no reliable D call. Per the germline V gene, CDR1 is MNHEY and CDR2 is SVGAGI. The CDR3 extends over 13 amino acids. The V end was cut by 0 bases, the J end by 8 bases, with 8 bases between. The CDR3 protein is CASSYSGLDEQFF. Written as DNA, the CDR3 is TGTGCCAGCAGTTACTCGGGCCTTGATGAGCAGTTCTTC.

Here the CDR3 DNA reads TGCGCCAGCAGCCAAGGGCAGGGGGCTGACGGGGAGCTGTTTTTT. Protein product: CASSQGQGADGELFF. The chain carries TRBV4-1 and TRBJ2-2, with 8 bases fitting TRBD1. The germline gives CDR1 MGHRA, CDR2 YSYEKL. The CDR3 totals 15 residues. The ends lost 1 base at V and 7 bases at J; junction bases unmatched: 5.

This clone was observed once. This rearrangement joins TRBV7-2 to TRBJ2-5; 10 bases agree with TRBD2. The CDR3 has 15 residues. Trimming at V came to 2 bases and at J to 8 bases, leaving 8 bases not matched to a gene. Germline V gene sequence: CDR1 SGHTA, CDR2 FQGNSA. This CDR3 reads CASSLYRTSGNTQYF. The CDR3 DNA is TGTGCCAGCAGCTTATATAGGACTAGCGGTAACACCCAGTACTTC.

For the CDR3, the DNA is TGTGCTAGTGGTTTGACAGGGAAAGTCACTGAAGCTTTCTTT. Translating it yields CASGLTGKVTEAFF. The chain carries TRBV12-5 and TRBJ1-1; weak D call: TRBD1 (6 bases). V was pared by 2 bases and J by 4 bases, with 11 bases between. Germline values: CDR1 LGHNT, CDR2 FRNRAP. This CDR3 has 14 amino acids.

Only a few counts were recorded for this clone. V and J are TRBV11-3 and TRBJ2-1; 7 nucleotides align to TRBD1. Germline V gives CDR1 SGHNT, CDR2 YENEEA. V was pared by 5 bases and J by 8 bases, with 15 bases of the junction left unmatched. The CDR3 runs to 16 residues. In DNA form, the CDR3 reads TGTGCCAGCAGCGAAAAACTCCTGACAGGGATGGATGAGCAGTTCTTC. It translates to CASSEKLLTGMDEQFF.

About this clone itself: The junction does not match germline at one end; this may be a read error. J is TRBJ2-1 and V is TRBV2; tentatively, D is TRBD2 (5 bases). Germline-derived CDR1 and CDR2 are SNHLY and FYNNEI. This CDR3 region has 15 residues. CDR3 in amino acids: CASSKAAPPYNEQFF. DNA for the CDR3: TGTGCCAGCAGTAAAGCGGCCCCCCCCTACAATGAGCAGTTCTTC.

The CDR3 reads CASSSPTGGFYNEQFF. CDR3 bases: TGTGCCAGCAGCTCCCCGACAGGGGGTTTTTACAATGAGCAGTTCTTC. The V gene is TRBV11-2, the J gene TRBJ2-1; 9 nucleotides match TRBD1. This CDR3 has 16 residues. Losses at the gene ends were 4 bases for V and 4 bases for J; bases not matched to a gene: 8. Germline V gene lookup returns CDR1 SGHAT and CDR2 FQNNGV. Using reference TRBV11-2 and TRBJ2-1 for the parts outside the CDR3, the full variable domain is EAGVAQSPRYKIIEKRQSVAFWCNPISGHATLYWYQQILGQGPKLLIQFQNNGVVDDSQLPKDRFSAERLKGVDSTLKIQPAKLEDSAVYLCASSSPTGGFYNEQFFGPGTRLTVL.

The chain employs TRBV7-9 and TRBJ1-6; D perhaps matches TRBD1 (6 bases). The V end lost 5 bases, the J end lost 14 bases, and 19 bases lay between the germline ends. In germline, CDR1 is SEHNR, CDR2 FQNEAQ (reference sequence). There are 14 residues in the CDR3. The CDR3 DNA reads TGTGCCAGCAGCCCGGCAGGCGGTCAGGGGTCCCTCCACTTT. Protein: CASSPAGGQGSLHF.

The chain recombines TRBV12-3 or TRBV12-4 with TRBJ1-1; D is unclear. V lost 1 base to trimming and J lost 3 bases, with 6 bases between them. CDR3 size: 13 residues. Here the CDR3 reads CASSLGEDTEAFF. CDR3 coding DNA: TGTGCCAGCAGTTTAGGGGAGGACACTGAAGCTTTCTTT.

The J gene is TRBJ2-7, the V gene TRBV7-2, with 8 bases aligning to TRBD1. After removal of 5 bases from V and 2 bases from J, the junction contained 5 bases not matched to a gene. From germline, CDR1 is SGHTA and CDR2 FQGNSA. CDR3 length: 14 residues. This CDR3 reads CASSPPRGPYEQYF. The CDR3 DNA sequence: TGTGCCAGCAGCCCGCCCAGGGGGCCCTACGAGCAGTACTTC.

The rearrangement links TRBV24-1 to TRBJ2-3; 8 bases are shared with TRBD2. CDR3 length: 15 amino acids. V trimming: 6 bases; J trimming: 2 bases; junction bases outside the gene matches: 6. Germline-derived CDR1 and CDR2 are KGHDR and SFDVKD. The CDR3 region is CATSTGLVPTDTQYF. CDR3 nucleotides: TGTGCCACCAGTACGGGACTAGTCCCCACAGATACGCAGTATTTT.

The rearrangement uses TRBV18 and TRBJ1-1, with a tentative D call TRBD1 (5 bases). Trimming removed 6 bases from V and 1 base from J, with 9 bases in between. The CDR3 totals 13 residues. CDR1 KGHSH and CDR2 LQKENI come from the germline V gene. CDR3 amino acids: CASSHGANTEAFF. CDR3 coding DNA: TGTGCCAGCTCGCATGGGGCGAACACTGAAGCTTTCTTT.

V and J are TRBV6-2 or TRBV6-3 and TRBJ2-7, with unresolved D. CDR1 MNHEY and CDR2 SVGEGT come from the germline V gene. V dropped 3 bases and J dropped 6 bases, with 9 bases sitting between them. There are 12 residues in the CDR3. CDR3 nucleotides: TGTGCCAGCAGTTATAACGTGGCCGAGCAGTACGTC. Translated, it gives CASSYNVAEQYV.

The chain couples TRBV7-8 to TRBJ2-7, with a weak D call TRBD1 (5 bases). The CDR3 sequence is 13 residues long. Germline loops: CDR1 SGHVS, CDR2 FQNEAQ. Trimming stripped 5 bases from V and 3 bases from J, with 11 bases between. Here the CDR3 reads CASSPDRNYEQYF. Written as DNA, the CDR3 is TGTGCCAGCAGCCCCGACAGAAACTACGAGCAGTACTTC. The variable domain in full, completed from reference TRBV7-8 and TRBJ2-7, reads GAGVSQSPRYKVAKRGQDVALRCDPISGHVSLFWYQQALGQGPEFLTYFQNEAQLDKSGLPSDRFFAERPEGSVSTLKIQRTQQEDSAVYLCASSPDRNYEQYFGPGTRLTVT.

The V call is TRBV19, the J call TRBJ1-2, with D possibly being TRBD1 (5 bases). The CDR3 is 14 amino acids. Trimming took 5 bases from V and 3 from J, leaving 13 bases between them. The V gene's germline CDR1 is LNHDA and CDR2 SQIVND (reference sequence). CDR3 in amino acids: CASSLSTDDYGYTF. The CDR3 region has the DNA TGTGCCAGTAGTCTCTCGACAGACGACTATGGCTACACCTTC. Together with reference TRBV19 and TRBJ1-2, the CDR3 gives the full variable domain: DGGITQSPKYLFRKEGQNVTLSCEQNLNHDAMYWYRQDPGQGLRLIYYSQIVNDFQKGDIAEGYSVSREKKESFPLTVTSAQKNPTAFYLCASSLSTDDYGYTFGSGTRLTVV.

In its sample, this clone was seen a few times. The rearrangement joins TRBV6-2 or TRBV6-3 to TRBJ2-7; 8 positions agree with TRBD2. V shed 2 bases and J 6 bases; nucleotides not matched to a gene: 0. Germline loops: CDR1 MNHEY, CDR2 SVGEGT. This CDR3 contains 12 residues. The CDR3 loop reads CASSYSGGEQYV. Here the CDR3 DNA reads TGTGCCAGCAGTTACAGCGGGGGCGAGCAGTACGTC.